Shown below are 2 T cell receptor beta chains from a single sample sequenced in a study of cytomegalovirus exposure and HLA in healthy donors. The assay was immunoSEQ multiplex PCR, and TCRdb's table has in-frame clones only and misses some. The table lists tens of thousands of clones, approximately 94% of them singletons. Sequenced material: PBMCs. The receptors come from a woman aged 25 to 39 in good health and CMV-seropositive.

This clone showed up just once. The gene calls are TRBV30 and TRBJ2-6, with a possible D match to TRBD1 (5 bases). CDR1 is GTSNPN and CDR2 is SVGIG in the germline V gene (reference sequence). Trimming shortened V by 1 base and J by 1 base, and 14 bases separated the two germline ends. The CDR3 contains 17 residues. This CDR3 is CAWSGGGRVSGANVLTF. The CDR3 DNA reads as TGTGCCTGGAGTGGGGGCGGCAGGGTATCTGGGGCCAACGTCCTGACTTTC.

The chain carries TRBV19 and TRBJ1-2; unclear D gene. Per the germline V gene, CDR1 is LNHDA and CDR2 is SQIVND (reference sequence). The CDR3 loop spans 15 amino acids. The V end lost 3 bases, the J end lost 3 bases, and 14 bases lay between the germline ends. CDR3 nucleotide sequence: TGTGCCAGTAGTATTCGGCAGGTGGTACACTATGGCTACACCTTC. Translated, it gives CASSIRQVVHYGYTF. Based on the CDR3 plus reference TRBV19 and TRBJ1-2, the full variable domain is DGGITQSPKYLFRKEGQNVTLSCEQNLNHDAMYWYRQDPGQGLRLIYYSQIVNDFQKGDIAEGYSVSREKKESFPLTVTSAQKNPTAFYLCASSIRQVVHYGYTFGSGTRLTVV.